A selection of T cell receptor beta chains follows, all from one sample in a study of blood T cell repertoires in COVID-19. Sequenced by immunoSEQ multiplex PCR; TCRdb stores in-frame clones only, minus some. Of fewer than 200,000 clones in the sample, about 83% were seen once. Material for sequencing was peripheral blood. All receptors derive from a woman between 65 and 79 years old with COVID-19, enrolled during active disease. Both conserved end residues are part of each CDR3. D genes are given only for firm matches. Expanded clones are given a class, and other clones once, few, many or no size at all.

CDR3 DNA	CDR3 protein	D gene	clone size	J gene	V gene
TGTGCCAGTAGATCGGATATCGGGGTTGGATACGGCTACACCTTC	CASRSDIGVGYGYTF	.	.	TRBJ1-2	TRBV19
TGTGCCACCCTCAAGGGGGCCTACAATGAGCAGTTCTTC	CATLKGAYNEQFF	.	.	TRBJ2-1	TRBV6-5
TGTGCCAGCAGCTTTTCAGCGAGCGGGAGCTCCTACAATGAGCAGTTCTTC	CASSFSASGSSYNEQFF	TRBD2	.	TRBJ2-1	TRBV7-6
TGTGCCAGCTCAGCCTCAACGGGGGGAGACACTGAAGCTTTCTTT	CASSASTGGDTEAFF	.	.	TRBJ1-1	TRBV18
TGTGCCTGGAGTGGGGCCGGGGATAGCAATCAGCCCCAGCATTTT	CAWSGAGDSNQPQHF	.	.	TRBJ1-5	TRBV30
TGCGCCAGCAGCATCCAGGGGACGACTAATGAAAAACTGTTTTTT	CASSIQGTTNEKLFF	.	.	TRBJ1-4	TRBV5-1
TGTGCTAGCAGCTTTGGCGGGGCGTCCCAAGAGACCCAGTACTTC	CASSFGGASQETQYF	.	.	TRBJ2-5	TRBV7-7
TGCAGCGTGGGGACAGGGGTCACTAGCACAGATACGCAGTATTTT	CSVGTGVTSTDTQYF	TRBD1	.	TRBJ2-3	TRBV29-1
TGTGCCAGCAGCTCCGGGGGGGATGAGCAGTTCTTC	CASSSGGDEQFF	TRBD2	.	TRBJ2-1	TRBV7-3
TGTGCCAGCAGACCCGACAGGGGAGGGCCTCAGCCCCAGCATTTT	CASRPDRGGPQPQHF	TRBD1	.	TRBJ1-5	TRBV28
TGCGCCAGCAGCTTGGCCCCACTAGCGGGCACCTACAATGAGCAGTTCTTC	CASSLAPLAGTYNEQFF	TRBD2	.	TRBJ2-1	TRBV5-1
TGTGCCTGGAGTAGGGGGACAGGGGGGCTCTCTGGAAACACCATATATTTT	CAWSRGTGGLSGNTIYF	TRBD1	.	TRBJ1-3	TRBV30
TGTGCCAGCAGCGCCGCTAGCGGGAGAGTTCAAGAGACCCAGTACTTC	CASSAASGRVQETQYF	TRBD2	.	TRBJ2-5	TRBV9
TGTGCTAGTAACGCGTACAATGAGCAGTTCTTC	CASNAYNEQFF	.	.	TRBJ2-1	TRBV12-5
TGTGCCAGCAGCTTAGGGGACAGGGATAATTCACCCCTCCACTTT	CASSLGDRDNSPLHF	TRBD1	.	TRBJ1-6	TRBV7-9
TGTGCCAGCAGTTTCCGAGACTCCTGGGTCGAGCAGTACTTC	CASSFRDSWVEQYF	.	.	TRBJ2-7	TRBV28
TGCGCCAGCAGCGAGCAGGGGAACACTGAAGCTTTCTTT	CASSEQGNTEAFF	.	.	TRBJ1-1	TRBV5-1
TGTGCCAGCACCACTAGGACAGGCGCCTATGGCTACACCTTC	CASTTRTGAYGYTF	TRBD1	few	TRBJ1-2	TRBV28
TGCGCCAGCAGTCCGACAGCCCGTATGAACACTGAAGCTTTCTTT	CASSPTARMNTEAFF	.	.	TRBJ1-1	TRBV5-1
TGTGCCAGCACGGGGACAGGGGCTCACACTGAAGCTTTCTTT	CASTGTGAHTEAFF	TRBD1	.	TRBJ1-1	TRBV7-3
TGCAGTGCTAGTCTGCCGGGTGCCGAGCAGTACTTC	CSASLPGAEQYF	.	.	TRBJ2-7	TRBV20-1
TGTGCCAGTCAGGGGACAGGGGGCAATATGGCTTTCTTT	CASQGTGGNMAFF	TRBD1	.	TRBJ1-1	TRBV2
TGTGCCAGCAGCCCCTCCCTTCCACCTGAGCGGGAGAAAGTTATCAATGAGCAGTTCTTC	CASSPSLPPEREKVINEQFF	.	.	TRBJ2-1	TRBV21-1
TGTGCCAGCAGACAAAATTCCAATGACTATGGCTACACCTTC	CASRQNSNDYGYTF	.	.	TRBJ1-2	TRBV7-3
TGTGCCAGCAGCTTAGATGGGACAGGGACGCCCTACGAGCAGTACTTC	CASSLDGTGTPYEQYF	TRBD1	.	TRBJ2-7	TRBV7-2
TGTGCCAGCAGTGAAGCAGGGGGCGGATGGTACAATGAGCAGTTCTTC	CASSEAGGGWYNEQFF	TRBD1	.	TRBJ2-1	TRBV6-1
TGCGCCAGCAGCTTGGCCGTTGACCGGACTACCCTCCACTTT	CASSLAVDRTTLHF	.	.	TRBJ1-6	TRBV5-1
TGTGCCATCACCACCCAGGCGGGGAAAGGGGAGCAGTTCTTC	CAITTQAGKGEQFF	.	.	TRBJ2-1	TRBV10-3
TGTGCCAGCAGTTTAGACAACTCCTACGAGCAGTACTTC	CASSLDNSYEQYF	.	.	TRBJ2-7	TRBV27
TGTGCCAGCAGTGATACGGCTAGCGGGAGTATCGGGGAGCTGTTTTTT	CASSDTASGSIGELFF	TRBD2	.	TRBJ2-2	TRBV2
TGTGCCAGCAGCTTTCGGGAGAAGCTACAAGAGACCCAGTACTTC	CASSFREKLQETQYF	.	.	TRBJ2-5	TRBV13
TGTGCCAGCAGTAAGGGACAGGGGGGCAATGAGCAGTTCTTC	CASSKGQGGNEQFF	TRBD1	.	TRBJ2-1	TRBV2
TGTGCCATTCGATCTTTCAGTTGGTTGAACGGACATTTTTGGCGCACAGATACGCAGTATTTT	CAIRSFSWLNGHFWRTDTQYF	.	.	TRBJ2-3	TRBV10-3
TGTGCCAGCAGCCTCGGTAGTAGCTACGAGCAGTACTTC	CASSLGSSYEQYF	.	.	TRBJ2-7	TRBV12-3/TRBV12-4
TGCGCCAGCAGCTTTCAGCGGGAGAACACCGGGGAGCTGTTTTTT	CASSFQRENTGELFF	TRBD2	.	TRBJ2-2	TRBV5-1
TGTGCCAGCACCCCCGGGGGATCTGATAACACTGAAGCTTTCTTT	CASTPGGSDNTEAFF	.	.	TRBJ1-1	TRBV4-2
TGTGCCAGCAGTGAATTCTGGCAGAACAATCAGCCCCAGCATTTT	CASSEFWQNNQPQHF	.	.	TRBJ1-5	TRBV6-1
TGTGCCAGCAGCACCGGGACAGGGGATGAAAAACTGTTTTTT	CASSTGTGDEKLFF	TRBD1	.	TRBJ1-4	TRBV16
TGTGCCAGCAGCCAAGGCGGGGGTAACATTCAGTACTTC	CASSQGGGNIQYF	TRBD2	.	TRBJ2-4	TRBV3-1/TRBV3-2
TGTGCCAGTAGTATTCCAGGGTTGATCCGCCAGCCCCAGCATTTT	CASSIPGLIRQPQHF	.	.	TRBJ1-5	TRBV19
TGTGCCAGCAGTCACAGGGGGATAAATTCACCCCTCCACTTT	CASSHRGINSPLHF	TRBD1	.	TRBJ1-6	TRBV28
TGTGCCAGCCGAAGCCAGGGTGTATACATGAACACTGAAGCTTTCTTT	CASRSQGVYMNTEAFF	.	few	TRBJ1-1	TRBV27
TGCAGTGCTAGTTTACCGCCCCGAGGGAGGGGAGAGACCCAGTACTTC	CSASLPPRGRGETQYF	TRBD2	.	TRBJ2-5	TRBV20-1
TGTGCCAGCAGCCCAAATCCAGGGGTAGAGACCCAGTACTTC	CASSPNPGVETQYF	.	once	TRBJ2-5	TRBV7-3
TGCGCCAGCAGCCAACAGGCGTCAGGGGGCTACGAGCAGTACTTC	CASSQQASGGYEQYF	TRBD1	.	TRBJ2-7	TRBV4-1